The rows below give T cell receptor beta chains drawn from one sample of a study of shared clonotypes between healthy human individuals. Produced via immunoSEQ multiplex PCR; TCRdb's table is partial and in-frame only. The repertoire includes more than 900,000 clones, 78% of them detected once, and under 0.8% sits in the top ten. Sequences were obtained from memory CD4+ T cells from PBMCs. The source of these receptors is a man younger than 35 in good health. Some clones in this sample may be carry-over from other donors' samples. CDR3s include the opening cysteine and the closing phenylalanine or tryptophan. D genes are given only for firm matches. The listing skips clone size in some rows; elsewhere it reads once, few, many or a size class.

DNA: TGTGCCAGCAGCCGCCCGGGACTAGCGGGAGGCGGAAATGAGCAGTTCTTC
CDR3: CASSRPGLAGGGNEQFF
size: .
V: TRBV11-1
D: TRBD2
J: TRBJ2-1

DNA: TGTGCCATCGGGCAAGATCAGCCCCAGCATTTT
CDR3: CAIGQDQPQHF
size: few
V: TRBV10-3
D: .
J: TRBJ1-5

DNA: TGCGCCAGCAGCTTGGCCAAGCTAGCGGGGCTTCAGCAGTCGGATACGCAGTATTTT
CDR3: CASSLAKLAGLQQSDTQYF
size: .
V: TRBV5-1
D: TRBD2
J: TRBJ2-3

DNA: TGTGCCAGCAGCGTCATGGGGCGAAAGCAAGAGACCCAGTACTTC
CDR3: CASSVMGRKQETQYF
size: .
V: TRBV14
D: .
J: TRBJ2-5

DNA: TGTGCCAGCAGCTTCCAGGGGGGGAAGACCCAGTACTTC
CDR3: CASSFQGGKTQYF
size: .
V: TRBV27
D: .
J: TRBJ2-5

DNA: TGTGCCAGCAGCTTAGTGGGCGGGATAGGGGGGAATGAGCAGTTCTTC
CDR3: CASSLVGGIGGNEQFF
size: .
V: TRBV7-2
D: .
J: TRBJ2-1

DNA: TGTGCCAGCAGTTTCCCCCCGGGGTTAGGCACAGATACGCAGTATTTT
CDR3: CASSFPPGLGTDTQYF
size: .
V: TRBV6-6
D: .
J: TRBJ2-3

DNA: TGTGCCAGCAGCTATTACAGGGGGCTCTACTACGAGCAGTACTTC
CDR3: CASSYYRGLYYEQYF
size: .
V: TRBV28
D: TRBD1
J: TRBJ2-7

DNA: TGTGCCAGCAGCCCCCGACTAGCGGGAGTGGTAGAGACCCAGTACTTC
CDR3: CASSPRLAGVVETQYF
size: .
V: TRBV5-4
D: TRBD2
J: TRBJ2-5

DNA: TGTGCCAGCAGTTCCGTAGCGGGAGGCCACGGGGGAAATGAGCAGTTCTTC
CDR3: CASSSVAGGHGGNEQFF
size: .
V: TRBV28
D: TRBD2
J: TRBJ2-1

DNA: TGCGCCAGCAGCATTGGGGGGCAGGGGGCCTACGAGCAGTACTTC
CDR3: CASSIGGQGAYEQYF
size: .
V: TRBV4-3
D: .
J: TRBJ2-7

DNA: TGTGCCAGCAGCCTGCTGGGACAGACCACAGATACGCAGTATTTT
CDR3: CASSLLGQTTDTQYF
size: .
V: TRBV9
D: TRBD1
J: TRBJ2-3

DNA: TGTGCCAGCAGAAGGACTAACCAAGGCACAGATACGCAGTATTTT
CDR3: CASRRTNQGTDTQYF
size: .
V: TRBV19
D: .
J: TRBJ2-3

DNA: TGTGCCAGCTCACCACCTGGCAACTATGGCTACACCTTC
CDR3: CASSPPGNYGYTF
size: .
V: TRBV18
D: .
J: TRBJ1-2

DNA: TGTGCCAGCAGCTTAGTTGGCTGGGGTACTGAAGCTTTCTTT
CDR3: CASSLVGWGTEAFF
size: .
V: TRBV7-2
D: .
J: TRBJ1-1

DNA: TGTGCCAGCAGTTTGGGACACCTCTATGGCTACACCTTC
CDR3: CASSLGHLYGYTF
size: .
V: TRBV28
D: .
J: TRBJ1-2

DNA: TGTGCCAGCTCACCGGGGGGACGGACGGCAGGTGAGCAGTTCTTC
CDR3: CASSPGGRTAGEQFF
size: .
V: TRBV18
D: .
J: TRBJ2-1